Each of the 27 T cell receptor beta chains below was sequenced from the same sample in a study of T cell responses to AZD1222 COVID-19 vaccine. Profiled with immunoSEQ multiplex PCR; TCRdb holds only in-frame clones, not every one. The data show about 160,000 clones, 85% to 95% seen once. The material sequenced was peripheral blood, taken on day 0 of AZD1222 vaccination. The receptors stem from an adult in good health.

This clone was observed a handful of times. The chain has TRBV7-9 and TRBJ2-3; 13 positions match TRBD2. The trim removed 5 bases at V and 15 bases at J, leaving 11 bases unmatched. CDR1 is SEHNR and CDR2 is FQNEAQ in the germline V gene (reference sequence). The CDR3 covers 14 residues. CDR3 sequence: CASSAGLAGLSAYF. DNA of the CDR3: TGTGCCAGCAGCGCGGGACTAGCGGGGCTCTCGGCCTATTTT.

The chain carries TRBV11-2 and TRBJ2-7, with TRBD2 as a possible D gene (5 bases). The CDR3 extends over 12 amino acids. CDR1 and CDR2 from the germline V gene are SGHAT and FQNNGV. Trimming took 3 bases from V and 6 from J, leaving 9 bases between them. CDR3 region: CASSLAGGEQYF. CDR3 DNA: TGTGCCAGCAGCTTGGCGGGTGGCGAGCAGTACTTC.

This clone came up once. The rearrangement links TRBV7-2 to TRBJ1-2; 9 bases are shared with TRBD1. CDR1 and CDR2 (germline): SGHTA, FQGNSA. Germline trimming cut 5 bases from V and 4 bases from J; bases unmatched to any gene: 8. This CDR3 has 15 residues. This chain's CDR3 is CASSADRGIPYGYTF. The CDR3 DNA is TGTGCCAGCAGCGCAGACAGGGGGATACCCTATGGCTACACCTTC.

The chain has TRBV20-1 and TRBJ1-5; the D gene is possibly TRBD1 (5 bases). Per germline, CDR1 DFQATT and CDR2 SNEGSKA (reference sequence). CDR3 size: 12 residues. With 3 bases removed from V and 5 bases from J, the gap between germline ends came to 8 bases. The CDR3 loop reads CSASRGDQPQHF. The CDR3 bases are TGCAGTGCTAGTAGAGGGGATCAGCCCCAGCATTTT.

This chain's CDR3 is CASSLAVGMNTEAFF. The CDR3 region has the DNA TGCGCCAGCAGCTTGGCTGTAGGGATGAACACTGAAGCTTTCTTT. This chain links TRBV5-1 with TRBJ1-1; D is unresolved. The CDR3 totals 15 residues. CDR1 and CDR2 from the germline V gene are SGHRS and YFSETQ. Trimming cost V 0 bases and J 0 bases, with 9 bases left between them.

This sequence joins TRBV28 and TRBJ2-3; TRBD2 is a possible D gene (6 bases). Germline V gene lookup returns CDR1 MDHEN and CDR2 SYDVKM. The V end was cut by 6 bases, the J end by 8 bases, with 15 bases between. This CDR3 is built from 13 residues. The CDR3 region is CASRATEEGTQYF. CDR3 bases: TGTGCCAGCAGAGCCACAGAGGAGGGTACGCAGTATTTT.

The chain is built from TRBV7-9 and TRBJ2-4; 12 bases align to TRBD1. The CDR3 has 17 amino acids. Germline lookup yields CDR1 SEHNR and CDR2 FQNEAQ (reference sequence). The ends lost 5 bases at V and 9 bases at J; junction bases unmatched: 14. CDR3 protein: CASSPRGGTGGFTIQYF. CDR3 DNA: TGTGCCAGCAGCCCCCGAGGGGGGACAGGGGGCTTTACCATTCAGTACTTC.

The J gene is TRBJ1-6, the V gene TRBV4-2, with TRBD1 matching 7 bases. The V gene's germline CDR1 is LGHNA and CDR2 YNFKEQ. CDR3 length: 15 residues. V lost 1 base, J lost 8 bases, and 5 bases stayed unmatched. The DNA of the CDR3 is TGTGCCAGCAGCCAAGTAGACAGGGACGATTCACCCCTCCACTTT. Translating gives CASSQVDRDDSPLHF.

This clone was recorded only once. The chain recombines TRBV19 with TRBJ2-4, with D unresolved. Trimming stripped 7 bases from V and 6 bases from J, with 16 bases between. Germline CDR1 LNHDA, CDR2 SQIVND (reference sequence). The CDR3 is made up of 14 amino acids. In DNA, the CDR3 is TGTGCCAGTACCTCGGCCGGGCACGGAAACATTCAGTACTTC. Residues: CASTSAGHGNIQYF.

The chain uses TRBV24-1 and TRBJ1-2; unclear D gene. Germline lookup yields CDR1 KGHDR and CDR2 SFDVKD. This CDR3 contains 12 residues. Trimming stripped 4 bases from V and 8 bases from J, with 10 bases between. CDR3 nucleotide sequence: TGTGCCACCAGTGACAACAGCGGCGGCTACACCTTC. Translating gives CATSDNSGGYTF.

The gene calls are TRBV5-1 and TRBJ2-5, with D unclear. There are 14 residues in the CDR3. Trimming took 1 base from V and 2 from J, leaving 9 bases between them. The germline V gene encodes CDR1 SGHRS and CDR2 YFSETQ. In DNA form, the CDR3 reads TGCGCCAGCAGCTTGAGTACAGTACAAGAGACCCAGTACTTC. Translating gives CASSLSTVQETQYF.

This chain joins TRBV7-8 and TRBJ2-1; 9 nucleotides agree with TRBD2. There are 17 residues in the CDR3. The V and J ends lost 5 bases and 8 bases, in that order; junction bases with no gene match: 16. Per the germline V gene, CDR1 is SGHVS and CDR2 is FQNEAQ. CDR3: CASSPRREAGGSDEQFF. CDR3 DNA sequence: TGTGCCAGCAGCCCCCGTAGGGAAGCGGGGGGAAGCGATGAGCAGTTCTTC.

The gene calls are TRBV4-1 and TRBJ1-4; D remains unclear. CDR3 size: 14 residues. Trimming cost V 2 bases and J 5 bases, with 9 bases left between them. Germline assignment: CDR1 MGHRA and CDR2 YSYEKL. The CDR3 DNA reads as TGCGCCAGCAGCCAACGACACTCCAATGAAAAACTGTTTTTT. It is translated as CASSQRHSNEKLFF.

The chain recombines TRBV11-1 with TRBJ2-7, with a possible D match to TRBD1 (5 bases). CDR1 is SGHAT, CDR2 FQDESV, per germline (reference sequence). The CDR3 runs to 15 residues. V was shortened by 2 bases and J by 6 bases, with 17 bases between the two germline ends. The DNA for the CDR3 is TGTGCCAGCAGCTTATTCAGGGCAGCCAAGGGCGAGCAGTACTTC. Protein product: CASSLFRAAKGEQYF.

The genes are TRBV10-1 and TRBJ2-3; D is undetermined. The germline V gene encodes CDR1 WNHNN and CDR2 SYGVQD (reference sequence). V was shortened by 6 bases and J by 1 base, with 5 bases between the two germline ends. The CDR3 covers 12 residues. The CDR3 here is CASSQGTDTQYF. DNA for the CDR3: TGCGCCAGCAGCCAGGGCACAGATACGCAGTATTTT.

The chain recombines TRBV19 with TRBJ1-1, with D hard to call. There are 14 residues in the CDR3. V lost 7 bases, J lost 3 bases, and 15 bases lay in between. The germline V gene has CDR1 LNHDA and CDR2 SQIVND (reference sequence). Here the CDR3 reads CASTAVGGDTEAFF. CDR3 bases: TGTGCCAGTACTGCGGTAGGCGGGGACACTGAAGCTTTCTTT.

This clone occurred once. The CDR3 loop is CASNQDRAGEKLFF. CDR3 sequence (DNA): TGTGCCAGCAATCAGGACAGGGCGGGAGAAAAACTGTTTTTT. The V and J genes are TRBV6-5 and TRBJ1-4, with TRBD1 matching 8 bases. CDR3 length: 14 amino acids. CDR1 is MNHEY and CDR2 is SVGAGI in the germline V gene. V shed 7 bases, J shed 8 bases, and the junction held 9 bases outside the gene matches.

This chain connects TRBV10-1 to TRBJ2-5; D is perhaps TRBD2 (7 bases). V gave up 4 bases and J gave up 5 bases, with 14 bases separating them. CDR1 is WNHNN and CDR2 is SYGVQD in the germline V gene (reference sequence). The CDR3 contains 14 residues. This chain's CDR3 is CASSGGTGGETQYF. The DNA for the CDR3 is TGCGCCAGCAGTGGGGGGACGGGGGGCGAGACCCAGTACTTC.

The count of this clone is one. The chain recombines TRBV7-2 with TRBJ1-5; D is unresolved. The CDR3 spans 15 residues. Trimming left V 3 bases short and J 4 bases short, with 13 bases between. Germline CDR1 SGHTA, CDR2 FQGNSA. This CDR3 is CASSFKAGWNQPQHF. CDR3 nucleotides: TGTGCCAGCAGCTTTAAGGCAGGCTGGAATCAGCCCCAGCATTTT.

The rearrangement uses TRBV7-3 and TRBJ1-6; 7 nucleotides align to TRBD1. This CDR3 contains 14 residues. The J segment lost 6 bases and the V segment lost 5 bases, leaving 4 bases of the junction unmatched. The germline CDR1 and CDR2 sequences are SGHTA and FQGTGA. This CDR3 reads CASSRQGSNSPLHF. The CDR3 region has the DNA TGTGCCAGCAGCCGACAGGGATCTAATTCACCCCTCCACTTT.

This sequence joins TRBV20-1 and TRBJ2-3; 10 bases align to TRBD2. Germline V gene lookup returns CDR1 DFQATT and CDR2 SNEGSKA (reference sequence). Trimming at V came to 3 bases and at J to 3 bases, leaving 9 bases not matched to a gene. There are 16 residues in the CDR3. This chain's CDR3 is CSASISGGAKTDTQYF. The CDR3 DNA reads as TGCAGTGCTAGTATCAGCGGGGGGGCCAAGACAGATACGCAGTATTTT.

The rearrangement links TRBV5-1 to TRBJ2-2; D possibly corresponds to TRBD1 (6 bases). The CDR3 is 16 residues long. Germline V gene lookup returns CDR1 SGHRS and CDR2 YFSETQ. V was trimmed by 0 bases and J by 7 bases, leaving 16 bases between them. CDR3 in DNA: TGCGCCAGCAGCTTGGAAACAGGGAAGAATAACGGGGAGCTGTTTTTT. Amino acids: CASSLETGKNNGELFF.

The rearrangement links TRBV5-5 to TRBJ1-2, with D possibly TRBD1 on 6 matching bases. Per germline, CDR1 SGHKS and CDR2 YYEKEE (reference sequence). The ends were cut back, 0 bases at V and 8 bases at J, with 26 bases in the middle. The CDR3 runs to 18 residues. The CDR3 is CASSLDVTTHRVQGGYTF. CDR3 DNA sequence: TGTGCCAGCAGCTTGGACGTAACGACCCACAGGGTCCAAGGAGGCTACACCTTC.

The chain recombines TRBV7-3 with TRBJ1-6; TRBD1 is a possible D gene (6 bases). In germline, CDR1 is SGHTA, CDR2 FQGTGA. V was shortened by 3 bases and J by 7 bases, with 16 bases between the two germline ends. The CDR3 is 16 residues long. CDR3 nucleotides: TGTGCCAGCAGCTTCTTGGGGGCCGGGCAGAATTCACCCCTCCACTTT. Its protein is CASSFLGAGQNSPLHF.

V usage is TRBV27 and J usage is TRBJ2-2; a possible D gene is TRBD2 (5 bases). V dropped 2 bases and J dropped 0 bases, with 7 bases sitting between them. The CDR3 runs to 15 residues. CDR1 is MNHEY and CDR2 is SMNVEV in the germline V gene (reference sequence). CDR3 bases: TGTGCCAGCAGTTTAGCGGGCGCGAACACCGGGGAGCTGTTTTTT. Amino acids: CASSLAGANTGELFF.

The V call is TRBV3-1 (or the pseudogene TRBV3-2), the J call TRBJ1-3; D ambiguous. The CDR3 is 13 amino acids. V lost 4 bases and J lost 4, with 8 bases in between. Germline lookup yields CDR1 LGHDT and CDR2 YNNKEL (reference sequence). CDR3 nucleotides: TGTGCCAGCAGCCCTCCCACAGGAAACACCATATATTTT. This sequence encodes CASSPPTGNTIYF.

The rearrangement uses TRBV19 and TRBJ1-6; maybe TRBD1 (5 bases). The germline V and J ends were trimmed by 4 bases and 0 bases, with 7 bases remaining between them. The CDR3 contains 15 residues. CDR1 LNHDA and CDR2 SQIVND come from the germline V gene (reference sequence). The CDR3 loop is CASSRGSSYNSPLHF. The CDR3 nucleotides read TGTGCCAGTAGTAGGGGGAGCTCCTATAATTCACCCCTCCACTTT.